This T cell receptor beta chain is from a study of long-term antiretroviral therapy in people with HIV. Study results and limitations: Regardless of time point, clones expanded before ART dominated the repertoire.

Sequencing relied on immunoSEQ assay v3.0, run at survey level. Sequencing aimed at roughly 40,000-55,000 T-cell genomes per sample. Libraries were prepared by immunoSEQ multiplex PCR; TCRdb keeps only in-frame clonotypes and omits some of them. The table shows tens of thousands of clones, with 65% to 90% occurring only once. The CDR3 has 13 residues. Germline loops: CDR1 MNHEY, CDR2 SMNVEV (reference sequence). V lost 7 bases and J 0 bases, leaving 7 bases between the germline ends. About this clone itself: Antigen: not known.

The clonotype originates from a woman aged 18-29 years with HIV. The sample in question was unsorted PBMCs, obtained just before starting antiretroviral therapy. The V gene is TRBV27, the J gene TRBJ1-5; D call uncertain. The DNA for the CDR3 is TGTGCCAGCAAACAGTATAGCAATCAGCCCCAGCATTTT. It is translated as CASKQYSNQPQHF.